These T cell receptor beta chains were read from a single sample in a study of blood T cell repertoires in COVID-19. The protocol was immunoSEQ multiplex PCR, while the TCRdb copy is restricted to in-frame clones and leaves out a portion. Of about 120,000 clones listed, approximately 67% are singletons. The sequenced material came from peripheral blood. The receptors come from a woman between 55 and 75 years old with acute or convalescent COVID-19. CDR3s include the opening cysteine and the closing phenylalanine or tryptophan. The D gene is left open where the match is weak. Part of the rows lack a size; the others show once, few, many or a class for expanded clones.

j_call,clone_size,v_call,d_call,cdr3_aa,cdr3_nt
TRBJ1-6,NA,TRBV9,NA,CASSEAGDNSPLHF,TGTGCCAGCAGCGAAGCGGGAGATAATTCACCCCTCCACTTT
TRBJ2-3,NA,TRBV19,TRBD1,CASTPYSSGQGHTDTQYF,TGTGCCAGTACACCTTATTCTTCCGGACAGGGTCACACAGATACGCAGTATTTT
TRBJ2-7,NA,TRBV10-3,NA,CAIRTEKTEPYEQYF,TGTGCCATCAGAACTGAAAAGACAGAACCCTACGAGCAGTACTTC
TRBJ2-1,few,TRBV6-2/TRBV6-3,NA,CASSDYGVALNEQFF,TGTGCCAGCAGTGATTACGGGGTAGCCCTCAATGAGCAGTTCTTC
TRBJ2-3,NA,TRBV10-3,NA,CAISVGGAGTDTQYF,TGTGCCATCAGTGTAGGGGGGGCAGGCACAGATACGCAGTATTTT
TRBJ1-1,NA,TRBV10-3,NA,CAARREEGTEAFF,TGTGCCGCGCGCAGGGAGGAAGGCACTGAAGCTTTCTTT
TRBJ2-1,NA,TRBV5-6,TRBD1,CASSLQGAVEQFF,TGTGCCAGCAGTTTACAGGGGGCCGTTGAGCAGTTCTTC
TRBJ2-7,NA,TRBV19,TRBD1,CASTGTGTGSSYEQYF,TGTGCCAGTACCGGAACCGGGACAGGTTCATCCTACGAGCAGTACTTC
TRBJ1-2,NA,TRBV19,TRBD1,CASSILAGGTGGITGYTF,TGTGCCAGTAGTATACTCGCAGGTGGGACAGGGGGAATAACTGGCTACACCTTC
TRBJ1-3,NA,TRBV9,NA,CASSTISGNTIYF,TGTGCCAGCAGCACTATCTCTGGAAACACCATATATTTT
TRBJ1-5,NA,TRBV27,TRBD1,CASSVTGGIRSNQPQHF,TGTGCCAGCAGTGTGACAGGGGGTATCCGTAGCAATCAGCCCCAGCATTTT
TRBJ2-7,NA,TRBV28,NA,CASSFYGGSYEQYF,TGTGCCAGCAGTTTTTATGGAGGCTCCTACGAGCAGTACTTC
TRBJ1-1,few,TRBV4-3,NA,CASSQDPRPGANTEAFF,TGCGCCAGCAGCCAAGATCCCCGGCCAGGGGCTAACACTGAAGCTTTCTTT
TRBJ1-2,NA,TRBV5-1,TRBD1,CASSPGQINFYGYTF,TGCGCCAGCAGCCCGGGACAGATAAATTTCTATGGCTACACCTTC
TRBJ1-2,few,TRBV5-1,NA,CASSLARGGGYGYTF,TGCGCCAGCAGCTTGGCCAGGGGTGGAGGCTATGGCTACACCTTC
TRBJ2-5,NA,TRBV7-2,NA,CASSGPQETQYF,TGTGCCAGCAGCGGCCCTCAAGAGACCCAGTACTTC
TRBJ1-3,NA,TRBV9,TRBD1,CASSATGVLGNTIYF,TGTGCCAGCAGCGCCACAGGGGTATTAGGAAACACCATATATTTT
TRBJ1-4,NA,TRBV11-2,NA,CASSLLSTNEKLFF,TGTGCCAGCAGCTTACTCTCAACTAATGAAAAACTGTTTTTT
TRBJ1-6,NA,TRBV12-5,TRBD1,CASGLALGTGNSPLHF,TGTGCTAGTGGTTTGGCTCTTGGGACAGGTAATTCACCCCTCCACTTT
TRBJ2-7,NA,TRBV11-3,NA,CASSARLVGEQYF,TGTGCCAGCAGCGCCAGACTAGTAGGCGAGCAGTACTTC
TRBJ2-7,NA,TRBV19,NA,CASSQGDSSYEQYF,TGTGCCAGTAGTCAGGGGGACTCCTCCTACGAGCAGTACTTC
TRBJ1-4,NA,TRBV7-6,NA,CASSLVRGAMDEKLFF,TGTGCCAGCAGCTTAGTGCGGGGGGCGATGGATGAAAAACTGTTTTTT
TRBJ2-1,NA,TRBV30,NA,CAWNRDSLYNEQFF,TGTGCCTGGAACCGGGACTCCCTCTACAATGAGCAGTTCTTC
TRBJ2-1,NA,TRBV15,TRBD2,CATSRVTGGHGEQFF,TGTGCCACCAGCAGAGTGACGGGGGGGCATGGTGAGCAGTTCTTC
TRBJ2-7,NA,TRBV9,NA,CASSVGQSISYEQYF,TGTGCCAGCAGCGTAGGCCAGTCCATCTCCTACGAGCAGTACTTC
TRBJ2-6,NA,TRBV5-1,TRBD1,CASSLSGQGASGANVLTF,TGCGCCAGCAGCTTATCGGGACAGGGGGCTTCGGGGGCCAACGTCCTGACTTTC
TRBJ1-6,NA,TRBV4-2,TRBD1,CASSYNGGGTYSPLHF,TGTGCCAGCAGCTATAACGGAGGGGGCACTTACTCACCCCTCCACTTT
TRBJ1-4,NA,TRBV7-8,TRBD1,CASSLTAGTAVGKLFF,TGTGCCAGCAGCTTAACTGCCGGGACAGCCGTCGGAAAACTGTTTTTT
TRBJ2-7,NA,TRBV7-2,TRBD2,CASSLDGGGFYEQYF,TGTGCCAGCAGCTTAGACGGGGGGGGCTTCTACGAGCAGTACTTC
TRBJ1-6,NA,TRBV5-1,TRBD1,CASSTTGNEGSPLHF,TGCGCCAGCAGCACGACAGGGAATGAGGGTTCACCCCTCCACTTT
TRBJ2-3,NA,TRBV5-1,TRBD2,CASRRGAGGPTDTQYF,TGCGCCAGCAGAAGGGGGGCGGGGGGCCCCACAGATACGCAGTATTTT
TRBJ2-2,NA,TRBV11-3,TRBD1,CASSSSTGPTGELFF,TGTGCCAGCAGCTCATCGACAGGGCCCACCGGGGAGCTGTTTTTT
TRBJ1-2,NA,TRBV3-1/TRBV3-2,TRBD1,CASSQGQGASYGYTF,TGTGCCAGCAGCCAAGGACAGGGGGCTAGCTATGGCTACACCTTC
TRBJ1-2,NA,TRBV7-2,TRBD1,CASSPRGKGAWYGYTF,TGTGCCAGCAGCCCAAGGGGGAAGGGGGCTTGGTATGGCTACACCTTC
TRBJ2-5,NA,TRBV5-6,NA,CASSSTGSQETQYF,TGTGCCAGCAGCTCTACAGGGAGTCAAGAGACCCAGTACTTC
TRBJ2-1,NA,TRBV7-8,NA,CASSSTRSSYNEQFF,TGTGCCAGCAGCTCAACAAGGAGCTCCTACAATGAGCAGTTCTTC
TRBJ2-7,NA,TRBV19,NA,CASTPDSNAGEQYF,TGTGCCAGTACCCCGGACTCCAATGCGGGCGAGCAGTACTTC
TRBJ1-5,NA,TRBV7-8,NA,CASSLGRTHNQPQHF,TGTGCCAGCAGCTTAGGGCGGACTCACAATCAGCCCCAGCATTTT
TRBJ2-5,NA,TRBV11-2,NA,CASSLGQQETQYF,TGTGCCAGCAGCTTAGGGCAGCAAGAGACCCAGTACTTC
TRBJ1-2,few,TRBV7-3,NA,CASNTPEQNYGYTF,TGTGCCAGCAATACTCCGGAACAGAACTATGGCTACACCTTC